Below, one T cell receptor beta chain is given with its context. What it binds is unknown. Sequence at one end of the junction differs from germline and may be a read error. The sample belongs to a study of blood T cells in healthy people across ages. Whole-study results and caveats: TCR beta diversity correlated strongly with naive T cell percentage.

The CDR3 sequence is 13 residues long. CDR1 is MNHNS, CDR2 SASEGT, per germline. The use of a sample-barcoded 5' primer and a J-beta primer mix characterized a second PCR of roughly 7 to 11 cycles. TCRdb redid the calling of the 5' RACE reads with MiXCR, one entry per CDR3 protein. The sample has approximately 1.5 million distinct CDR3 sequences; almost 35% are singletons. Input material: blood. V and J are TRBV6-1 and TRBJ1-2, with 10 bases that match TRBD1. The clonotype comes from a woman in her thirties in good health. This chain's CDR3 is CASSGTGAGGHTF. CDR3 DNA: TGTGCCAGCAGCGGGACAGGGGCTGGTGGCCACACCTTC.